This TCR beta chain was captured by sequencing in a study of cytomegalovirus exposure and HLA in healthy donors. The study, taken as a whole, reports: A further, later analysis showed that HLA-associated TCR beta chains (compared with equally common others) were more clonally expanded. Analyzed later, association rates of TCRs varied across HLA loci, with DRB1 most and HLA-C fewest.

Both 60 Vbeta primers and 13 Jbeta primers went into the PCR. Study processing details: Per a later analysis, the number of unique TCR beta chains was roughly 80 million, of which 9 million to 12 million were shared. Profiled with immunoSEQ multiplex PCR; TCRdb holds only in-frame clones, not every one. V and J calls and clone size follow that table, whereas D and trimming were derived from the DNA. The sample holds roughly 120,000 clones, roughly 80% seen once. Details on this clone: Its antigen is undetermined.

The clonotype was recovered from a young man in good health and CMV-seronegative. The sample comprised PBMCs.

As DNA, the CDR3 is TGTGCCAGCAGCTTAGTCGGCGGAGTGAACACTGAAGCTTTCTTT. Translation: CASSLVGGVNTEAFF. V and J are TRBV7-2 and TRBJ1-1, with unresolved D. CDR1 is SGHTA, CDR2 FQGNSA, per germline. Trimming removed 1 base at V and 0 bases at J, with 9 bases between. The CDR3 consists of 15 residues.